The text below deals with one T cell receptor beta chain. The protocol was immunoSEQ multiplex PCR, while the TCRdb copy is restricted to in-frame clones and leaves out a portion. The data hold some 150,000 clones, with around 83% observed a single time. This CDR3 contains 15 residues. The V gene lost 1 base and the J gene lost 2 bases, with 11 bases spanning the gap. Per germline, CDR1 KGHSH and CDR2 LQKENI. This record belongs to a study of blood T cell repertoires in COVID-19. The material sequenced was peripheral blood. The clonotype comes from a woman aged 80 or over with acute or convalescent COVID-19. The V and J genes are TRBV18 and TRBJ2-5; a weak D match, TRBD2 (5 bases). CDR3 amino acids: CASSPRLATQETQYF. The CDR3 nucleotides read TGTGCCAGCTCACCACGGCTAGCCACACAAGAGACCCAGTACTTC.